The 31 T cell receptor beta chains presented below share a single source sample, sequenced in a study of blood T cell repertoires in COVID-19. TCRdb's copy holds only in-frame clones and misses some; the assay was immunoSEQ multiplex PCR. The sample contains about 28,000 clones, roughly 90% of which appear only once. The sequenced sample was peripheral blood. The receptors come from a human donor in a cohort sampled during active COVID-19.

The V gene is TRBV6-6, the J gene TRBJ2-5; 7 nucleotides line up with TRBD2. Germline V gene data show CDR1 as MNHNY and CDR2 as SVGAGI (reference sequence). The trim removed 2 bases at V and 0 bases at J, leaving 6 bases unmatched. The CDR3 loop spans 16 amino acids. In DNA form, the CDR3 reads TGTGCCAGCAGTTACCCTAGCGGCACAAACCAAGAGACCCAGTACTTC. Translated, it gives CASSYPSGTNQETQYF.

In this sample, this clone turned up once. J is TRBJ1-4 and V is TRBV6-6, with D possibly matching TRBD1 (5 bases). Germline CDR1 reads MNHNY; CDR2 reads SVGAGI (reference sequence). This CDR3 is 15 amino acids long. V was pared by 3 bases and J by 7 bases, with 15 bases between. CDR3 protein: CASSYEGRDSEKLFF. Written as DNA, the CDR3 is TGTGCCAGCAGTTATGAGGGGAGGGATAGTGAAAAACTGTTTTTT.

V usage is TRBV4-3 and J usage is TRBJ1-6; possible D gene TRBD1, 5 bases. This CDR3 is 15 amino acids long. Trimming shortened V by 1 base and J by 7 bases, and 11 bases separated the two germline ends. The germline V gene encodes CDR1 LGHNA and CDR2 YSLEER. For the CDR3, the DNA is TGCGCCAGCAGCCAAGTACCAGGGCTGAATTCACCCCTCCACTTT. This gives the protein CASSQVPGLNSPLHF.

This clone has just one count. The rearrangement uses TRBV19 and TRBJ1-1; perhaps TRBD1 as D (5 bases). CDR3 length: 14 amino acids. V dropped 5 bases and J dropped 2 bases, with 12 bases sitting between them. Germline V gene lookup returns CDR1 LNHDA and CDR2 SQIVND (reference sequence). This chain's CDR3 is CASSQGTGNTEAFF. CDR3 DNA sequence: TGTGCCAGTAGTCAAGGGACTGGAAACACTGAAGCTTTCTTT.

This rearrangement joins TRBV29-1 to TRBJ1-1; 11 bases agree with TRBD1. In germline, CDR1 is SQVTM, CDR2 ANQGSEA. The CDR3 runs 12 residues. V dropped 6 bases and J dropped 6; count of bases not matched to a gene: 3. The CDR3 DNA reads TGCAGCGTCGGACAGGGGGCGCCTGAAGCTTTCTTT. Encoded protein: CSVGQGAPEAFF.

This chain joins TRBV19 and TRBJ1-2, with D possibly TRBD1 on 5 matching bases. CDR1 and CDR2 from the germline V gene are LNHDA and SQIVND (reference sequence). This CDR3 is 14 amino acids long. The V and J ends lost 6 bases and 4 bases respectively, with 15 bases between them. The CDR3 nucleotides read TGTGCCAGTAGCCCCCAGGGCAGAAGCTATGGCTACACCTTC. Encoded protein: CASSPQGRSYGYTF.

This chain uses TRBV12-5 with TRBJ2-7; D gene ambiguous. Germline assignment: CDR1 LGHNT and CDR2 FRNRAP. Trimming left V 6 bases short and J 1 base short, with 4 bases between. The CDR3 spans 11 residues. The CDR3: CASGSSYEQYF. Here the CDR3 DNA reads TGTGCTAGTGGGTCTTCCTACGAGCAGTACTTC. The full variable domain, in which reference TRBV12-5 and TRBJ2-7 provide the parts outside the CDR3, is DARVTQTPRHKVTEMGQEVTMRCQPILGHNTVFWYRQTMMQGLELLAYFRNRAPLDDSGMPKDRFSAEMPDATLATLKIQPSEPRDSAVYFCASGSSYEQYFGPGTRLTVT.

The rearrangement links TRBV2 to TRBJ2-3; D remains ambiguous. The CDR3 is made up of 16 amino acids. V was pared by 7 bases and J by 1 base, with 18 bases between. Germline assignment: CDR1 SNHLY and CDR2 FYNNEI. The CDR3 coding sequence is TGTGCCAGCACGGCTGAAGAGGTACCGGGCACAGATACGCAGTATTTT. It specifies CASTAEEVPGTDTQYF.

The CDR3 reads CASSWTSGGLDTQYF. As DNA, the CDR3 is TGTGCCAGCAGCTGGACTAGCGGGGGGTTAGATACGCAGTATTTT. V usage is TRBV6-5 and J usage is TRBJ2-3; TRBD2 aligns across 14 bases. Germline V gene lookup returns CDR1 MNHEY and CDR2 SVGAGI. Trimming took 6 bases from V and 5 from J; bases not matched to a gene: 4. The CDR3 contains 15 residues.

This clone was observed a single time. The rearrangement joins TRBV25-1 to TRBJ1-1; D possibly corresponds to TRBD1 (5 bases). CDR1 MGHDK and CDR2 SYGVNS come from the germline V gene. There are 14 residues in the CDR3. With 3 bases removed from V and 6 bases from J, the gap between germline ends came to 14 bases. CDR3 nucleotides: TGTGCCAGCAGTGACCCAGGGCCGGAACCTGAAGCTTTCTTT. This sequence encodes CASSDPGPEPEAFF. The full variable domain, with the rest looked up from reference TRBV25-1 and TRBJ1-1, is EADIYQTPRYLVIGTGKKITLECSQTMGHDKMYWYQQDPGMELHLIHYSYGVNSTEKGDLSSESTVSRIRTEHFPLTLESARPSHTSQYLCASSDPGPEPEAFFGQGTRLTVV.

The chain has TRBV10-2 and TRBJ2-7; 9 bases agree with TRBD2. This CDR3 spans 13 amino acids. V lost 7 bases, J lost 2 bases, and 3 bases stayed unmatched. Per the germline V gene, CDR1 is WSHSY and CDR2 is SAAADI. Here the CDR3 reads CASMAGGTYEQYF. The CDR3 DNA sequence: TGCGCCAGCATGGCGGGGGGGACCTACGAGCAGTACTTC.

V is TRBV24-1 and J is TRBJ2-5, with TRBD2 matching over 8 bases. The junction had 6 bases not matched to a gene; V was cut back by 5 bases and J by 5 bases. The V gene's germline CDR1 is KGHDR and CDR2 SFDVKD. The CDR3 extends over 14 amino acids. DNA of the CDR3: TGTGCCACCAGTGCCGGAACTAGCGGTGAGACCCAGTACTTC. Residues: CATSAGTSGETQYF.

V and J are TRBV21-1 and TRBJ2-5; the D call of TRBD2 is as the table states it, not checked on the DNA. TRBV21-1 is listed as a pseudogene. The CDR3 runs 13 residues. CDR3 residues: CASPFGGQETQYF. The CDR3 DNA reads TGTGCCAGCCCCTTCGGGGGCCAAGAGACCCAGTACTTC.

CDR3 DNA: TGTGCCAGCAGCTTGGTGGGCAGGGGGCGGACTAATGAAAAACTGTTTTTT. Protein: CASSLVGRGRTNEKLFF. V gene TRBV5-4 combines with J gene TRBJ1-4, with 8 bases lining up with TRBD1. The CDR3 loop spans 17 amino acids. Germline loops: CDR1 SGHNT, CDR2 YYREEE (reference sequence). After removal of 0 bases from V and 2 bases from J, the junction contained 6 bases not matched to a gene.

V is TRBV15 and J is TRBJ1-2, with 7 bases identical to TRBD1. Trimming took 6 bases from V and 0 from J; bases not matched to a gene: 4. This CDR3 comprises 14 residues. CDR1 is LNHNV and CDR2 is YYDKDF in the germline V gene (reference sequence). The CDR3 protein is CATRQDRTNYGYTF. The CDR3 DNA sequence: TGTGCCACCAGGCAGGACAGGACTAACTATGGCTACACCTTC.

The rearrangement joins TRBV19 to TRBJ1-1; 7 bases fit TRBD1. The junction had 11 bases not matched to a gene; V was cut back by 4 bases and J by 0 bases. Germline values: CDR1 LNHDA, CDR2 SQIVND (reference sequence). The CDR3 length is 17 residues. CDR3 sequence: CASSKGVQGQMNTEAFF. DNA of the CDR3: TGTGCCAGTAGTAAGGGGGTACAGGGACAGATGAACACTGAAGCTTTCTTT.

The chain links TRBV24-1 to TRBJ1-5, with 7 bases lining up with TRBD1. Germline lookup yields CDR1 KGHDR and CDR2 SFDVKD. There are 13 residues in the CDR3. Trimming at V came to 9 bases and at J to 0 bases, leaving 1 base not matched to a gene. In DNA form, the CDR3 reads TGTGCCACCGGACAGGATAGCAATCAGCCCCAGCATTTT. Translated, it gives CATGQDSNQPQHF.

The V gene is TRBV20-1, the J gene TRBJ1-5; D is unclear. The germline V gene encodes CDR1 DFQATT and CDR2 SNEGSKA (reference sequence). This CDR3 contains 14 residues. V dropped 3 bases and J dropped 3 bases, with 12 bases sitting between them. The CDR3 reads CSASGHSPNQPQHF. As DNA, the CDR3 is TGCAGTGCTAGTGGGCATTCCCCCAATCAGCCCCAGCATTTT.

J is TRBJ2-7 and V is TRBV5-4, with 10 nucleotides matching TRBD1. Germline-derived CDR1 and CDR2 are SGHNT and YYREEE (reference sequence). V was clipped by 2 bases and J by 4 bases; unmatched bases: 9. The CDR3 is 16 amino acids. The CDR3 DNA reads TGTGCCAGCAGCTTTTTTGAGGGGACAGGGGCGTACGAGCAGTACTTC. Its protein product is CASSFFEGTGAYEQYF.

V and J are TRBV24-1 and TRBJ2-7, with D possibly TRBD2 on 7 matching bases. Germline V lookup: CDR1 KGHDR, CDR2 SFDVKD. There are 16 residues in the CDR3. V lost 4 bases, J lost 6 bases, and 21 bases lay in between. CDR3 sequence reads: CATSDRPTGRASEQYF. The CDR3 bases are TGTGCCACCAGTGACCGCCCAACAGGGAGGGCTAGCGAGCAGTACTTC.

The CDR3 loop is CATSSGGATDTQYF. The CDR3, as DNA: TGTGCCACCAGCAGCGGGGGGGCGACAGATACGCAGTATTTT. The genes are TRBV15 and TRBJ2-3, with 8 bases fitting TRBD2. The CDR3 length is 14 residues. The junction had 2 bases not matched to a gene; V was cut back by 3 bases and J by 3 bases. Germline V gene sequence: CDR1 LNHNV, CDR2 YYDKDF (reference sequence).

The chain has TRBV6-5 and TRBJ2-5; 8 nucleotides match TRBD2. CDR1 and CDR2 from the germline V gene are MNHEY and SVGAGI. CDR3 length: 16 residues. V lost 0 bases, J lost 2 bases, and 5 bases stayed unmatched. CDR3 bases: TGTGCCAGCAGTTACTCGGGACTAGTCGTGCAAGAGACCCAGTACTTC. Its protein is CASSYSGLVVQETQYF.

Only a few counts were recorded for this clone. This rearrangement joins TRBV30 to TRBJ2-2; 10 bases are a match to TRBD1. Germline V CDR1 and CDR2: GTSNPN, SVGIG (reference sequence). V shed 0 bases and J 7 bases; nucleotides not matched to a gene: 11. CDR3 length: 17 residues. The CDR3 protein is CAWSVPRTGGFGGELFF. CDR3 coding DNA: TGTGCCTGGAGTGTCCCACGGACAGGGGGGTTCGGCGGGGAGCTGTTTTTT. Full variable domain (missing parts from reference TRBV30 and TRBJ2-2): SQTIHQWPATLVQPVGSPLSLECTVEGTSNPNLYWYRQAAGRGLQLLFYSVGIGQISSEVPQNLSASRPQDRQFILSSKKLLLSDSGFYLCAWSVPRTGGFGGELFFGEGSRLTVL.

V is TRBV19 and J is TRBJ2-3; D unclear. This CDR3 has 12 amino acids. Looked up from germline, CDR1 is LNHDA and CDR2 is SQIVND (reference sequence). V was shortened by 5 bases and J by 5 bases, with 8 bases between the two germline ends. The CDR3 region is CASSAPGDTQYF. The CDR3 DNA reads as TGTGCCAGTAGTGCCCCAGGAGATACGCAGTATTTT. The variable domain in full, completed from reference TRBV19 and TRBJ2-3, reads DGGITQSPKYLFRKEGQNVTLSCEQNLNHDAMYWYRQDPGQGLRLIYYSQIVNDFQKGDIAEGYSVSREKKESFPLTVTSAQKNPTAFYLCASSAPGDTQYFGPGTRLTVL.

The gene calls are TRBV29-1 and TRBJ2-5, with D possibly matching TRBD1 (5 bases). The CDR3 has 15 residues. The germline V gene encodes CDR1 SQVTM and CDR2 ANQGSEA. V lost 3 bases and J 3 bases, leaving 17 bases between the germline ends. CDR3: CSVDQSGMTKETQYF. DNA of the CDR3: TGCAGCGTTGATCAATCAGGGATGACGAAAGAGACCCAGTACTTC.

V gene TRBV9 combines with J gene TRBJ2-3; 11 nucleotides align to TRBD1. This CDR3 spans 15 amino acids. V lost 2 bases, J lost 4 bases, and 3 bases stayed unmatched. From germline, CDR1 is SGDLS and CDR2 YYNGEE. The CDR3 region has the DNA TGTGCCAGCAGCGTTGAGGGACAGGGGGCAGATACGCAGTATTTT. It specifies CASSVEGQGADTQYF.

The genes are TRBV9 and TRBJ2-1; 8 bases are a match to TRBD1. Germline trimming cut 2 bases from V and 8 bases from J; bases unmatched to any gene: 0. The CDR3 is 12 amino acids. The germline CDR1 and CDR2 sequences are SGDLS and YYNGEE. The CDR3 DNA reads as TGTGCCAGCAGCGTGACAGGGGATGAGCAGTTCTTC. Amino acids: CASSVTGDEQFF.

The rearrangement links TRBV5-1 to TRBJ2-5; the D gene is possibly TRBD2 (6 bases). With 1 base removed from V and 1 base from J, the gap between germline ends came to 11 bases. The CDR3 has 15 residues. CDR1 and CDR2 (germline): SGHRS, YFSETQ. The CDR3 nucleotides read TGCGCCAGCAGCTTGTCGGGGGTCCTCCAAGAGACCCAGTACTTC. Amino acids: CASSLSGVLQETQYF. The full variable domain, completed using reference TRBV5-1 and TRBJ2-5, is KAGVTQTPRYLIKTRGQQVTLSCSPISGHRSVSWYQQTPGQGLQFLFEYFSETQRNKGNFPGRFSGRQFSNSRSEMNVSTLELGDSALYLCASSLSGVLQETQYFGPGTRLLVL.

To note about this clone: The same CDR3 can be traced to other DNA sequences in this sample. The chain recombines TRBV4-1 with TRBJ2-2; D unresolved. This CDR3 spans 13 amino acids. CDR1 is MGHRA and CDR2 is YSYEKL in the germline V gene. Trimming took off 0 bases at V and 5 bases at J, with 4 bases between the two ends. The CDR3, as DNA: TGCGCCAGCAGCCAAGATAGTACCGGGGAGCTGTTTTTT. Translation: CASSQDSTGELFF.

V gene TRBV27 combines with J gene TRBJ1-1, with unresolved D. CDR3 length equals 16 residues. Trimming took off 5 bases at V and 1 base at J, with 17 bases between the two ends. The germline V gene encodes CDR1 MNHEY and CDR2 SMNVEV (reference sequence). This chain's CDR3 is CASSPSMTRQNTEAFF. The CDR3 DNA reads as TGTGCCAGCAGTCCCAGTATGACACGACAGAACACTGAAGCTTTCTTT.

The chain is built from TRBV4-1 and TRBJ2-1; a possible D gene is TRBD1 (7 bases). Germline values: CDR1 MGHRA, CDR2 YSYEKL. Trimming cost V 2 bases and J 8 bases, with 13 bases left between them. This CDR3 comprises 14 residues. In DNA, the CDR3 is TGCGCCAGCAGCCAACTTGGAGGGGGCGATGAGCAGTTCTTC. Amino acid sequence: CASSQLGGGDEQFF.